What follows describes a single T cell receptor beta chain. Antigen: not known. CDR3 length: 14 residues. CDR1 SGDLS and CDR2 YYNGEE come from the germline V gene. V lost 2 bases to trimming and J lost 6 bases, with 15 bases between them. This entry is derived from a study of identical twins. Each CDR3 protein gets one entry after TCRdb re-called the 5' RACE reads with MiXCR. The sample has hundreds of thousands of distinct CDR3 sequences; around 20% are singletons. Study outcomes and limitations: Sharing of beta out-of-frame sequences by twins showed a weaker excess.

The data were also submitted as part of a second study, on T cells expressing NK-cell markers.

The source material was PBMCs. The source is a young woman in good health. The gene calls are TRBV9 and TRBJ2-7, with D tentatively TRBD2 (5 bases). The CDR3 sequence is CASSVLDSSIEQYF. The CDR3 nucleotides are TGTGCCAGCAGCGTCTTGGACTCATCTATCGAGCAGTACTTC.